These 8 T cell receptor beta chains share one sample of origin, sequenced in a study of blood T cell repertoires in COVID-19. Using immunoSEQ multiplex PCR, the repertoire was profiled, and TCRdb retains in-frame clones only, with some absent. The sample records some 170,000 clones, over 65% being singletons. Input material: peripheral blood. These receptor sequences come from a man aged 60 to 75 with acute or convalescent COVID-19.

The chain carries TRBV6-5 and TRBJ1-6; D is possibly TRBD1 (6 bases). The CDR3 is 16 amino acids. Deletions cut 2 bases from V and 10 bases from J, with 18 bases between. Germline V CDR1 and CDR2: MNHEY, SVGAGI. The CDR3 sequence is CASSYGTGNVRSPLHF. In nucleotides, the CDR3 is TGTGCCAGCAGTTACGGCACAGGGAATGTCCGATCACCCCTCCACTTT.

CDR3 sequence: CSVQNTEAFF. The CDR3 bases are TGCAGCGTCCAAAACACTGAAGCTTTCTTT. The chain couples TRBV29-1 to TRBJ1-1; D not certain. The V end was cut by 6 bases, the J end by 2 bases, with 4 bases between. Germline CDR1 and CDR2: SQVTM and ANQGSEA. This CDR3 comprises 10 residues.

The chain carries TRBV19 and TRBJ1-1; 7 positions match TRBD1. Looked up from germline, CDR1 is LNHDA and CDR2 is SQIVND (reference sequence). The length of the CDR3 is 14 residues. After removal of 2 bases from V and 5 bases from J, the junction contained 5 bases not matched to a gene. The CDR3 spells CASSISQGGTEAFF. In DNA, the CDR3 is TGTGCCAGTAGTATAAGCCAGGGGGGAACTGAAGCTTTCTTT. Supplemented by reference TRBV19 and TRBJ1-1, the full variable domain reads DGGITQSPKYLFRKEGQNVTLSCEQNLNHDAMYWYRQDPGQGLRLIYYSQIVNDFQKGDIAEGYSVSREKKESFPLTVTSAQKNPTAFYLCASSISQGGTEAFFGQGTRLTVV.

This clone was observed once. The chain links TRBV19 to TRBJ1-5, with D tentatively TRBD1 (5 bases). CDR3 length: 13 residues. With 5 bases removed from V and 8 bases from J, the gap between germline ends came to 13 bases. The germline V gene encodes CDR1 LNHDA and CDR2 SQIVND (reference sequence). The CDR3 reads CASSSGGREPQHF. CDR3 DNA sequence: TGTGCCAGTAGTTCCGGTGGCAGGGAGCCCCAGCATTTT.

CDR3 DNA sequence: TGTGCCACCAGCAGAGATGGGAGGGTAAATCAGCCCCAGCATTTT. This translates into CATSRDGRVNQPQHF. V is TRBV15 and J is TRBJ1-5, with D unresolved. Germline V lookup: CDR1 LNHNV, CDR2 YYDKDF (reference sequence). This CDR3 has 15 amino acids. V lost 0 bases to trimming and J lost 4 bases, with 10 bases between them.

This rearrangement joins TRBV5-4 to TRBJ2-1; a possible D gene is TRBD2 (6 bases). Germline CDR1 SGHNT, CDR2 YYREEE (reference sequence). The CDR3 has 15 residues. V was pared by 0 bases and J by 5 bases, with 12 bases between. This CDR3 is CASSLARLGNNEQFF. CDR3 bases: TGTGCCAGCAGCTTGGCCCGACTAGGGAACAATGAGCAGTTCTTC.

V usage is TRBV4-3 and J usage is TRBJ2-7, with D maybe TRBD2 (5 bases). Germline V gives CDR1 LGHNA, CDR2 YSLEER. The CDR3 contains 15 residues. Trimming took 4 bases from V and 0 from J, leaving 13 bases between them. This CDR3 is CASSLQASNSYEQYF. In DNA, the CDR3 is TGCGCCAGCAGCCTTCAGGCTAGCAACTCCTACGAGCAGTACTTC.

The V gene is TRBV2, the J gene TRBJ1-5; no clear D gene. Germline loops: CDR1 SNHLY, CDR2 FYNNEI. This CDR3 is built from 12 residues. Trimming cost V 7 bases and J 5 bases, with 9 bases left between them. This CDR3 is CASTGADQPQHF. The CDR3 DNA reads TGTGCCAGCACGGGAGCCGATCAGCCCCAGCATTTT.